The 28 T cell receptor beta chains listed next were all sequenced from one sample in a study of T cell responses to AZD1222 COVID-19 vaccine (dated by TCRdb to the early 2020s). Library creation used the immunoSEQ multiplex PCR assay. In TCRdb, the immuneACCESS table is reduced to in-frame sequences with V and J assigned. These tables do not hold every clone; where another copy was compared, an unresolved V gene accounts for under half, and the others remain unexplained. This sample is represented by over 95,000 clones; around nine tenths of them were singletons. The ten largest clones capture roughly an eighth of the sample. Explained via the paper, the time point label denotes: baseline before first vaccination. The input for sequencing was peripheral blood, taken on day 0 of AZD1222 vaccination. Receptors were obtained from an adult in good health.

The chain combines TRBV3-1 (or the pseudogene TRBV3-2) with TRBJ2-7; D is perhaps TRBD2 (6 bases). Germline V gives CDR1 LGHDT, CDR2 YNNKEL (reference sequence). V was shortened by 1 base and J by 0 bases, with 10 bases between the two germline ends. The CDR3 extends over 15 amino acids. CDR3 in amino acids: CASSQGLGSSYEQYF. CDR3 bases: TGTGCCAGCAGCCAAGGACTAGGAAGCTCCTACGAGCAGTACTTC.

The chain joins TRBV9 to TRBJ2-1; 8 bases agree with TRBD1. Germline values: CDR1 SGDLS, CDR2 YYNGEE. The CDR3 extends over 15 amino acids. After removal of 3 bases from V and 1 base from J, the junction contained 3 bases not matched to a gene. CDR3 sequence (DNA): TGTGCCAGCAGCGGCCGGGACAGGTCCTACAATGAGCAGTTCTTC. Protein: CASSGRDRSYNEQFF.

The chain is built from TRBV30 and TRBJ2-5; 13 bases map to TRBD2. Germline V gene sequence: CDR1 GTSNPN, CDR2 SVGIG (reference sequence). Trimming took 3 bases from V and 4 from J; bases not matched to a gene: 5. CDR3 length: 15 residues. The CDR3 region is CAWSPGTSGTETQYF. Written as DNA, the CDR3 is TGTGCCTGGAGCCCAGGGACTAGCGGGACAGAGACCCAGTACTTC. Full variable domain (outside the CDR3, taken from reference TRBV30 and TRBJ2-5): SQTIHQWPATLVQPVGSPLSLECTVEGTSNPNLYWYRQAAGRGLQLLFYSVGIGQISSEVPQNLSASRPQDRQFILSSKKLLLSDSGFYLCAWSPGTSGTETQYFGPGTRLLVL.

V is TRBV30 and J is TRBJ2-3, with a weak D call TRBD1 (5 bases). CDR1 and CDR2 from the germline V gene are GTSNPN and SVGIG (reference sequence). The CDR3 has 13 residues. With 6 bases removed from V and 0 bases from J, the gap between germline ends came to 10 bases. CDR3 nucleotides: TGTGCCTGTACAGGACCAAGCACAGATACGCAGTATTTT. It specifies CACTGPSTDTQYF.

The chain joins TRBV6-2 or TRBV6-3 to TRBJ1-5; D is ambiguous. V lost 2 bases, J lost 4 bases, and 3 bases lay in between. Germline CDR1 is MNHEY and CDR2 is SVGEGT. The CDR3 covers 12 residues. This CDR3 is CASSYANQPQHF. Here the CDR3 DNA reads TGTGCCAGCAGTTACGCAAATCAGCCCCAGCATTTT.

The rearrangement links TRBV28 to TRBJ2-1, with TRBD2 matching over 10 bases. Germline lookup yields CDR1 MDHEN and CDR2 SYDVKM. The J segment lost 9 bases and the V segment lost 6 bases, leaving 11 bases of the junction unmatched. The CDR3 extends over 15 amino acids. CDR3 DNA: TGTGCCAGCAGACCTCCTAGCGGGAGCATGAGTGAGCAGTTCTTC. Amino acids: CASRPPSGSMSEQFF.

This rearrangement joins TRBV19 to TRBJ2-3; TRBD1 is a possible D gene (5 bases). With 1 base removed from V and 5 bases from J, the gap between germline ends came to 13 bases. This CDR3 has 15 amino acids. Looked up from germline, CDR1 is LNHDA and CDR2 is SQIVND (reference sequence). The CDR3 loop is CASSIGRGGEDTQYF. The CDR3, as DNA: TGTGCCAGTAGTATAGGAAGGGGCGGAGAAGATACGCAGTATTTT. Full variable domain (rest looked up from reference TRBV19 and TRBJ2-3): DGGITQSPKYLFRKEGQNVTLSCEQNLNHDAMYWYRQDPGQGLRLIYYSQIVNDFQKGDIAEGYSVSREKKESFPLTVTSAQKNPTAFYLCASSIGRGGEDTQYFGPGTRLTVL.

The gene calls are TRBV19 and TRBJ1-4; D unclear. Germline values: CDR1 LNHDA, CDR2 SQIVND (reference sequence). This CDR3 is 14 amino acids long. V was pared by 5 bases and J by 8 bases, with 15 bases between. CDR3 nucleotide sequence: TGTGCCAGTAGTTCTAAGGGATCCGGAGAAAAACTGTTTTTT. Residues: CASSSKGSGEKLFF.

The CDR3 coding sequence is TGTGCCAGTAGCCCTGGGACAGTCCGGGCCGGGGAGCTGTTTTTT. As protein: CASSPGTVRAGELFF. This chain joins TRBV19 and TRBJ2-2; 7 positions match TRBD1. The CDR3 is made up of 15 amino acids. With V trimmed by 6 bases and J by 6 bases, 10 bases remained unmatched. Germline V CDR1 and CDR2: LNHDA, SQIVND (reference sequence).

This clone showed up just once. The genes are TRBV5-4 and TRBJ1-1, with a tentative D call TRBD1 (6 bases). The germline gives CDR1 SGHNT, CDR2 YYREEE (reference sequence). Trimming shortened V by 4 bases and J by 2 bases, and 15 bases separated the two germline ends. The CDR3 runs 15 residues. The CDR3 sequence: CASSPEGGRNTEAFF. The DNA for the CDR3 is TGTGCCAGCAGCCCGGAGGGGGGGAGAAACACTGAAGCTTTCTTT.

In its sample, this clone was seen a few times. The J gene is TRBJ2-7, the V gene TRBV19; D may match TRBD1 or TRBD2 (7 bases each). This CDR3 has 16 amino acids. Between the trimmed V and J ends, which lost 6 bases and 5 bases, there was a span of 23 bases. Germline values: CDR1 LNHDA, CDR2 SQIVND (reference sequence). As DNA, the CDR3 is TGTGCCAGTAGCCCTCAGGGGGGCCCGGGAGGTCACGAGCAGTACTTC. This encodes CASSPQGGPGGHEQYF.

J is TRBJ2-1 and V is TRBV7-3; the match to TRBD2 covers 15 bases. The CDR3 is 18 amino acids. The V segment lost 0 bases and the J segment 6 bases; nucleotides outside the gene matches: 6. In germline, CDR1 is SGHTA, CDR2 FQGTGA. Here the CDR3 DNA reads TGTGCCAGCAGCTTAACCCCGGGACTAGCGGGAGGCAGCAATGAGCAGTTCTTC. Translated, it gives CASSLTPGLAGGSNEQFF.

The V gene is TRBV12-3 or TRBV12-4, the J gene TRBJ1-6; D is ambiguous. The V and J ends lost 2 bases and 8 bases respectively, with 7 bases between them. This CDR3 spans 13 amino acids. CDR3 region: CASSLQRDSPLHF. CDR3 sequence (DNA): TGTGCCAGCAGTTTACAGAGAGATTCACCCCTCCACTTT.

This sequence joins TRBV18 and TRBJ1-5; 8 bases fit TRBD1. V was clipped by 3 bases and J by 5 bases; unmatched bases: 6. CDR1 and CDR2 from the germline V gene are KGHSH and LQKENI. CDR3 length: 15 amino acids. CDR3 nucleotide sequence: TGTGCCAGCTCACCTAGCACAGGGGGGTATCAGCCCCAGCATTTT. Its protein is CASSPSTGGYQPQHF.

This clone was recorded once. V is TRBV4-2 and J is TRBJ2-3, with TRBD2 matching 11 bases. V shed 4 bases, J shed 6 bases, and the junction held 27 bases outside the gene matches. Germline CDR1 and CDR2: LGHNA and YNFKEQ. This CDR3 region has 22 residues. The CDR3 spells CASSPLRRASGRRAPPEDTQYF. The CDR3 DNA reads TGTGCCAGCAGCCCCCTGCGCCGGGCTAGCGGGAGGAGGGCCCCCCCCGAGGATACGCAGTATTTT.

This CDR3 is CASTSQATNEKLFF. The CDR3 nucleotides read TGTGCCAGCACATCCCAGGCAACTAATGAAAAACTGTTTTTT. This sequence joins TRBV5-6 and TRBJ1-4; D remains ambiguous. Trimming shortened V by 6 bases and J by 0 bases, and 9 bases separated the two germline ends. This CDR3 is 14 amino acids long. Germline assignment: CDR1 SGHDT and CDR2 YYEEEE. The variable domain in full, completed from reference TRBV5-6 and TRBJ1-4, reads DAGVTQSPTHLIKTRGQQVTLRCSPKSGHDTVSWYQQALGQGPQFIFQYYEEEERQRGNFPDRFSGHQFPNYSSELNVNALLLGDSALYLCASTSQATNEKLFFGSGTQLSVL.

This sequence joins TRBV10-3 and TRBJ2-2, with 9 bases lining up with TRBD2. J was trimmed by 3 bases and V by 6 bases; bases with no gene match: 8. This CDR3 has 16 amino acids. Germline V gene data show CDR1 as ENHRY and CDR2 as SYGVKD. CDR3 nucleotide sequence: TGTGCCATCAGCCTCATTAGCGGGAGCGACACCGGGGAGCTGTTTTTT. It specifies CAISLISGSDTGELFF.

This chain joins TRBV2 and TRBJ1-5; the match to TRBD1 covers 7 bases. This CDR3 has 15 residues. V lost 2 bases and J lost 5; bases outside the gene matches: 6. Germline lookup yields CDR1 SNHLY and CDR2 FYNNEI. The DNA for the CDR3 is TGTGCCAGCAGTGAAACCGGGACAGACCATCAGCCCCAGCATTTT. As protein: CASSETGTDHQPQHF.

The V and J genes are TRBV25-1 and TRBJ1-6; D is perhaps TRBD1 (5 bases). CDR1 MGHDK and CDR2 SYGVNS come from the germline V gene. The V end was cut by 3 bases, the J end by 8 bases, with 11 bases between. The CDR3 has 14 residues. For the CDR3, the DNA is TGTGCCAGCAGTGATCGGACATGGGATTCACCCCTCCACTTT. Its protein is CASSDRTWDSPLHF.

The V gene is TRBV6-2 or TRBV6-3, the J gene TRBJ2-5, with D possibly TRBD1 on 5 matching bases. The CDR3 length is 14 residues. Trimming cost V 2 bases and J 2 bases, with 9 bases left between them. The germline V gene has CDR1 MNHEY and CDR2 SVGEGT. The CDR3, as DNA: TGTGCCAGCAGTTACAGGGGCGGACAAGAGACCCAGTACTTC. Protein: CASSYRGGQETQYF.

The CDR3, as DNA: TGTGCCAGCGCTCGTCAGGGGATGGATGGCTACACCTTC. This gives the protein CASARQGMDGYTF. The chain links TRBV11-2 to TRBJ1-2, with TRBD1 as a possible D gene (6 bases). V was pared by 8 bases and J by 6 bases, with 16 bases between. Germline CDR1 reads SGHAT; CDR2 reads FQNNGV. The CDR3 covers 13 residues.

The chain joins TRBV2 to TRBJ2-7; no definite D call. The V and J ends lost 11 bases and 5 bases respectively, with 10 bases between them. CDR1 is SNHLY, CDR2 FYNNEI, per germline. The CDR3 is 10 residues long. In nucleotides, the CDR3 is TGTGCCTCTCGCAAAGACGAGCAGTACTTC. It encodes CASRKDEQYF.

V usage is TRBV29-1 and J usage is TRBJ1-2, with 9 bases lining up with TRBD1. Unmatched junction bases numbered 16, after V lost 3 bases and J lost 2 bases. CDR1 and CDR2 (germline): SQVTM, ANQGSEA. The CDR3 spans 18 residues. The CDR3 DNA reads TGCAGCGTTGATATGGGGTGGGGACAGGGAAGAAGAAACTATGGCTACACCTTC. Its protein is CSVDMGWGQGRRNYGYTF.

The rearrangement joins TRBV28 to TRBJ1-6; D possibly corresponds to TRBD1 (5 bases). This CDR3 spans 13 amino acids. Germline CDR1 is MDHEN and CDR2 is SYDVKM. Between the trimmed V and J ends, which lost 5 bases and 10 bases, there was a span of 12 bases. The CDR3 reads CASSTDIRSPLHF. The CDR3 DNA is TGTGCCAGCAGTACGGACATCCGGTCACCCCTCCACTTT.

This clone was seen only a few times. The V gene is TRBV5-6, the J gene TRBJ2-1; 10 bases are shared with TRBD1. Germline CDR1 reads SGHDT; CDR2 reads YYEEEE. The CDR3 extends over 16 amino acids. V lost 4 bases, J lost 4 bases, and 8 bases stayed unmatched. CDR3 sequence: CASSIWTGGDYNEQFF. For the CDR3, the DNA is TGTGCCAGCAGCATCTGGACAGGGGGGGATTACAATGAGCAGTTCTTC.

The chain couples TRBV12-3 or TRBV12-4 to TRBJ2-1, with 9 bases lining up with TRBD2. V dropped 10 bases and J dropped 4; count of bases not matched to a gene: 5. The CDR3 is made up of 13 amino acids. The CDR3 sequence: CATELAGYNEQFF. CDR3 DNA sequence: TGTGCCACCGAGCTAGCGGGATACAATGAGCAGTTCTTC.

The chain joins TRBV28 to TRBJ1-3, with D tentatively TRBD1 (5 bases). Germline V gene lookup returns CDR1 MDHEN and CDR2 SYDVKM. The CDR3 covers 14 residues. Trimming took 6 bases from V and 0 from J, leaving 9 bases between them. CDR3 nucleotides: TGTGCCAGCAGCGGGACGGTCTCTGGAAACACCATATATTTT. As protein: CASSGTVSGNTIYF.

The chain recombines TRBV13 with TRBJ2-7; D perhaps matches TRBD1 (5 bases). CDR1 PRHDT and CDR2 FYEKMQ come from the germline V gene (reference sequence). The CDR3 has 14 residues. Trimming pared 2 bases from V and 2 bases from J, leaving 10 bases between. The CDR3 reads CASSLWQGTYEQYF. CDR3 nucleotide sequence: TGTGCCAGCAGCTTATGGCAGGGAACCTACGAGCAGTACTTC.